This TCR beta chain was captured by sequencing in a study of shared clonotypes between healthy human individuals. Study information: A couple of female and a few male donors aged 18 to 49 were enrolled. Findings of the study overall: Sampling covered blood only; tissue repertoires likely differ.

Germline lookup yields CDR1 SNHLY and CDR2 FYNNEI. V lost 6 bases to trimming and J lost 0 bases, with 12 bases between them. This CDR3 is built from 14 residues. At a deep level, the assay was run. DNA at about 190 ng, around 30,000 T cell genomes, went into sorted-subset replicate PCRs. Measured with immunoSEQ multiplex PCR; TCRdb has only the in-frame clones, and not every one. The sample has around 2.1 million clones; about 94% are singletons. Note on this clone: Its target is unknown.

What was sequenced was naive CD4+ T cells sorted from blood. Described subset: CD45RA+ positively selected. The receptor was isolated from a man younger than 35 in good health. The V gene is TRBV2, the J gene TRBJ2-7; D remains ambiguous. CDR3 region: CASRTGRISYEQYF. The CDR3 coding sequence is TGTGCCAGCAGGACCGGACGGATCTCCTACGAGCAGTACTTC.